The following is a TCR beta chain sequence with its context. Its specific antigen is unknown. It has no much larger one-base neighbor in the sample; base qualities were not kept. This record comes from a study of cytomegalovirus exposure and HLA in healthy donors (dated by TCRdb to 2017 to 2019). For context, the study as a whole: According to an earlier analysis of a few hundred of the donors, some 180 million T cells yielded 120 million or so unique TCR beta sequences and less than 300 Gb of sequence data. Typing coverage varied by locus: roughly 629-640 donors for A, B, C, DRB1 and DQB1; roughly 560 for DQA1; about 590 for DPA1; roughly 450 for DPB1. Of the roughly 400 genotyped donors, over 65% fell in the genetic ancestry cluster associated with self-reported Caucasian donors. In the later analysis, no new phenotypic data were used to find candidate immune exposures; instead, reliance was placed on TCR beta sequences and their occurrence across donors. Besides the first cohort of 550 to 750 subjects, a separate validation cohort made up of 90 to 150 different subjects was used. All discovery cohort repertoires had been generated on a single sequencing platform. Donor age, sex, ethnicity and CMV serostatus were collected together with the repertoire data. About five DR-DQ haplotypes were handled as single units for association and clustering, since linkage in the cohort was strong. To predict cytomegalovirus infection status, the study combined high-throughput TCR immunosequencing, statistical association of individual TCRs with disease status, and machine learning. The study was designed to test whether signatures of past pathogen exposure could be identified by cataloging public T cell receptors. An early release that covered some 630 HLA-typed donors contained about 300 gigabases of sequencing data and 75 million to 100 million unique TCR sequences. Using immunosequencing, the study profiled T cell repertoires from approximately 700 subjects and related those repertoires to cytomegalovirus serostatus. Among some 410 genotyped donors of the cohort, an average of approximately 240,000 unique TCR beta nucleotide sequences was sequenced per donor, of which about 18% were non-productive. HLA typing included class I and class II loci at four-digit resolution. An earlier analysis of several hundred of the donors used high-throughput TCR beta sequencing to judge whether each TCR beta V gene segment behaved as functional or pseudogenic. A later analysis re-examined previously published TCR beta repertoires from about 670 donors and added high-resolution HLA genotyping to investigate patterns of TCR occurrence. A later genetic analysis took genome-wide SNP genotypes for about 55% of the roughly 700 donors and used that subset as a discovery cohort. Broad study findings and their caveats: The sequencing pipeline was judged likely to have produced a cluster of highly shared sequence variants as a technical artifact. Because counts were too low, about 17 rarely observed V segments, including chromosome 9 orphons, were excluded from the earlier analysis of around 640 of the donors. Assigning TCR associations to individual alleles was difficult when HLA alleles, especially DR and DQ, strongly co-occurred. The 87-base-pair reads could not distinguish some IMGT-functional V segments, including TRBV6-2 and TRBV6-3, so those segments were excluded. Cytomegalovirus status was reported to be diagnosed by the classifier with high specificity and sensitivity in both the original and validation cohorts. The study gave a list of 150 to 200 TCR beta chains associated with cytomegalovirus. In this cohort, only TCR beta chains were sequenced, and detectable features were limited by the absence of alpha or paired-chain data. In vitro tests confirmed that a few of the cytomegalovirus-associated TCR beta chains recognize cytomegalovirus antigens. In an earlier analysis of 587 of the donors, most TCR beta V segments appeared in productive rearrangements about 90% or about 30% of the time, broadly matching IMGT annotations. A later analysis found that most CMV-associated TCR beta chains appeared HLA-restricted, with HLA associations seemingly driven largely by CMV exposure. Presence/absence analyses assumed roughly uniform sequencing depth across donors, an assumption that may not hold. In a later analysis, several top co-occurrence clusters were reported to appear linked to parvovirus B19, influenza, CMV and Epstein-Barr virus. A later analysis associated 15,000 to 20,000 TCR beta sequences with specific HLA alleles at a false discovery rate of 0.05. A further reported finding was that TCR beta sequences accurately predicted the HLA-A and HLA-B alleles for most subjects in the first cohort. Because some donors lacked HLA typing at each locus, the association tests relied only on the typed subset. The authors suggested that the approach could potentially be generalized to other disease states and immunological phenotypes. In a later analysis, TCR association rates were found to vary across HLA loci, with the most associated TCRs seen for DRB1 alleles and the fewest for HLA-C alleles. In a later analysis, HLA-associated TCR beta chains showed more clonal expansion and lower generation probabilities than non-associated chains that were equally common. Across donors, most TCR sequences were observed very rarely, whereas some public TCRs were present in many individuals. A later genetic analysis associated a missense DCLRE1C variant with V-gene and J-gene trimming of TCR beta chains, and an independent cohort replicated the association. Compared with the 666-donor mean, donors in an Asian-associated ancestry cluster had fewer N-insertions in productive TCRs, according to a later genetic analysis. For the cohort, immune exposure information was limited to CMV serostatus. Linkage disequilibrium might explain the correlated functional status among segregating V segments, but an unknown experimental factor could not be excluded.

The cohort was made up of approximately 670 healthy bone marrow donors. At the time of sampling, every cohort member was nominally healthy, though immune exposures that went unrecorded were likely present. The donor was CMV seronegative and was included in the group of 352 seronegative cohort members. Each donor provided a peripheral blood sample, and peripheral blood mononuclear cells were used for TCR beta sequencing. Genomic DNA extraction from the blood cell samples was performed with the Qiagen DNeasy Blood Extraction Kit. The junction shows trimming of 0 bases on V and 0 bases on J, and the gene matches do not reach 4 bases of it. Reading the germline V gene gives CDR1 SGDLS and CDR2 YYNGEE. Taken from cysteine to phenylalanine, the CDR3 has 17 residues. Of the read, only the CDR3 DNA is kept; its 51 bases are in frame from base 1. The receptor library was made with the immunoSEQ multiplex PCR assay. The multiplex PCR relied on a mix of 60 forward primers for TCR Vbeta segments and 13 reverse primers for TCR Jbeta segments. The CDR3 region of rearranged TCR beta genes was amplified from genomic DNA by a multiplex PCR assay. Amplified TCR beta libraries were sequenced as 87-base-pair reads on the Illumina HiSeq System. The original methods were these. Across the 600 to 700 repertoires, a later analysis counted tens of millions of unique TCR beta chains, about 10 million of which were shared by at least two donors. A nearest-neighbor algorithm error-corrected the raw reads and collapsed the reads into unique sequences, merging closely related sequences to remove PCR and sequencing errors. Alignment of CDR3 sequences to IMGT reference sequences was used to assign V, D and J gene segments. Each retained sequence needed at least a six-nucleotide match to both a V gene segment and a J gene segment. Rearrangements were classified as productive when the CDR3 lacked stop codons and remained in frame with V and J, and all other rearrangements were classified as non-productive. Following IMGT convention, CDR3 was defined as the stretch from the second conserved V-encoded cysteine to the conserved J-encoded phenylalanine. The earlier analysis of about 590 of the donors excluded sequences that lacked an unambiguous match to a single V gene segment. An earlier analysis of 587 of the donors classified V segments as functional when productive rearrangements were above 56.7% and as segregating when the standard deviation between donors was above 5%. A statistical classification framework was built to diagnose cytomegalovirus status from the catalog of TCR beta chain sequences. In a later analysis, TCR nucleotide sequences were compared against IMGT/GENE-DB human TR gene sequences so that V and J genes could be assigned. In a later analysis, CDR3 sequences and most-parsimonious VDJ recombination scenarios were assigned using the TCRdist pipeline. In a later analysis, each TCR beta chain was defined by its CDR3 amino acid sequence together with its V-gene family, and reads lacking a unique V-gene family were excluded. In a later analysis, 450 to 600 highly shared, low-generation-probability nucleotide sequences were removed to address suspected cross-contamination and a sequencing artifact. A later analysis calculated a clonal expansion index for each public chain from normalized within-repertoire ranks of inferred template counts. A later analysis computed generation probabilities with a VDJ recombination model fitted to out-of-frame rearrangements, and checked the results against IGoR. A later analysis scored TCR-TCR, TCR-HLA and TCR-CMV co-occurrence with hypergeometric tests, applying a repertoire-size bias correction to TCR pairs. A later analysis estimated false discovery rates by permuting HLA or CMV assignments 20 times. In a later analysis, co-occurring TCRs were grouped using DBSCAN, with TCRdist sequence similarity added in when clustering inside HLA-allele-positive subsets. Co-occurrence clustering excluded repertoires with fewer than 30,000 or more than 120,000 public chains, plus five with anomalous nucleotide sharing. TCRdb limited this immuneACCESS table to in-frame rearrangements with V and J called. A share of clones is missing; checked studies link under half to unresolved V genes, and the rest is unexplained. That table gives V, J and clone size, and the DNA gave D and trimming. The sample yields 150,000 to 200,000 clones; about 80% were counted once. Jointly, the top ten make up 0.65% to 0.75% of the sample.

Sequenced material: PBMCs. The V and J genes are TRBV9 and TRBJ2-1, with 9 bases in between that match TRBD2. This receptor was obtained from a boy between 5 and 17 years old in good health and CMV-seronegative. The bases are TGTGCCAGCAGCGTAGGAGTTAGCGGGAGCTCCTACAATGAGCAGTTCTTC. Its amino acids are CASSVGVSGSSYNEQFF.